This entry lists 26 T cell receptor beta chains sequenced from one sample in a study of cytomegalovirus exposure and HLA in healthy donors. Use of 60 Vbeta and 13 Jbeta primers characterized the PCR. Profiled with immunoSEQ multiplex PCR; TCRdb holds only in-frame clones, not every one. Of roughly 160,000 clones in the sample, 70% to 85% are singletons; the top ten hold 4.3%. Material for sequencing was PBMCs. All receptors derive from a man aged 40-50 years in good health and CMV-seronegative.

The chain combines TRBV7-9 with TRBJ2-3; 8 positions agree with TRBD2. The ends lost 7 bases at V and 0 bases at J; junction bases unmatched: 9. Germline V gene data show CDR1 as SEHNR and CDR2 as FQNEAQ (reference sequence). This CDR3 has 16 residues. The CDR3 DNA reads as TGTGCCAGCACGGGTACTCGGGGGGGGAGCACAGATACGCAGTATTTT. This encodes CASTGTRGGSTDTQYF.

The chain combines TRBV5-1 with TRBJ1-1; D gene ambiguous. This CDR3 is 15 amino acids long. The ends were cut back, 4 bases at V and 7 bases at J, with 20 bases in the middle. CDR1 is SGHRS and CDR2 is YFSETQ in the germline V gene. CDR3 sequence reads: CASSPSITPGDEAFF. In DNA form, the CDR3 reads TGCGCCAGCAGCCCGAGTATAACCCCCGGAGATGAAGCTTTCTTT.

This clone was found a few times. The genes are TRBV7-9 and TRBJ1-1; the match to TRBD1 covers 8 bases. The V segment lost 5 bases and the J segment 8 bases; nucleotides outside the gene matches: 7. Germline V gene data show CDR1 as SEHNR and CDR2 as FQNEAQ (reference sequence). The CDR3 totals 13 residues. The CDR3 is CASSLPAGGEAFF. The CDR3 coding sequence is TGTGCCAGCAGCCTACCGGCAGGGGGCGAAGCTTTCTTT.

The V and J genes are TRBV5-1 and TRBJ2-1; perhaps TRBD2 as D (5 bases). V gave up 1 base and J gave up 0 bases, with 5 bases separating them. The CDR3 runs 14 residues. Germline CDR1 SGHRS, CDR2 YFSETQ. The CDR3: CASSLSGSYNEQFF. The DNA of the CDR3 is TGCGCCAGCAGCTTGAGCGGCTCCTACAATGAGCAGTTCTTC.

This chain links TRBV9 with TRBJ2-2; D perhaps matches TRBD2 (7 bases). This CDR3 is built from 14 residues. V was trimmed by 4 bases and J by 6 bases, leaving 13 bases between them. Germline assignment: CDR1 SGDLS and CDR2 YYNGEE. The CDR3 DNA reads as TGTGCCAGCAGCTATACGGGGGGCCCCGGGGAGCTGTTTTTT. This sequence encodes CASSYTGGPGELFF. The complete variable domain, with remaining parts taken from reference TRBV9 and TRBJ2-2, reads DSGVTQTPKHLITATGQRVTLRCSPRSGDLSVYWYQQSLDQGLQFLIQYYNGEERAKGNILERFSAQQFPDLHSELNLSSLELGDSALYFCASSYTGGPGELFFGEGSRLTVL.

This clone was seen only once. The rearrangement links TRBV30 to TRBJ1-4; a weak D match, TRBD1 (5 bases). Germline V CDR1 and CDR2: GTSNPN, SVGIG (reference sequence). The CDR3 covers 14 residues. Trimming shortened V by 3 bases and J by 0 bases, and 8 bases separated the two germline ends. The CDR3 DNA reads TGTGCCTGGAGGTTGACAGCAACTAATGAAAAACTGTTTTTT. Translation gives CAWRLTATNEKLFF.

CDR3 coding DNA: TGTGCCAGCAGCTTAGCGGACAGGGGCACAGATACGCAGTATTTT. This sequence encodes CASSLADRGTDTQYF. This chain joins TRBV7-6 and TRBJ2-3; TRBD1 aligns across 8 bases. V gave up 0 bases and J gave up 1 base; unmatched junction bases: 0. The CDR3 covers 15 residues. The germline CDR1 and CDR2 sequences are SGHVS and FNYEAQ. The whole variable domain, remainder taken from reference TRBV7-6 and TRBJ2-3, is GAGVSQSPRYKVTKRGQDVALRCDPISGHVSLYWYRQALGQGPEFLTYFNYEAQQDKSGLPNDRFSAERPEGSISTLTIQRTEQRDSAMYRCASSLADRGTDTQYFGPGTRLTVL.

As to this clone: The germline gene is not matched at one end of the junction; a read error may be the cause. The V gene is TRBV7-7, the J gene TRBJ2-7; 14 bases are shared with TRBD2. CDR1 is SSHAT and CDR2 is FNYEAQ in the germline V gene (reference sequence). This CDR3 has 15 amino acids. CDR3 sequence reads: CASSPGLAGGYEQYF. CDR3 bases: TGTGCTAGCAGTCCTGGACTAGCGGGGGGCTACGAGCAGTACTTC. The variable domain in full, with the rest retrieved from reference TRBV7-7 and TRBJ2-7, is GAGVSQSPRYKVTKRGQDVTLRCDPISSHATLYWYQQALGQGPEFLTYFNYEAQPDKSGLPSDRFSAERPEGSISTLTIQRTEQRDSAMYRCASSPGLAGGYEQYFGPGTRLTVT.

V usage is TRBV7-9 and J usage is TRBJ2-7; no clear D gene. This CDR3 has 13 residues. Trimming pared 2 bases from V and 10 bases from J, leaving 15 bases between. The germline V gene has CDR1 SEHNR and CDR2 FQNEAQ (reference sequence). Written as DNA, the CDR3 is TGTGCCAGCAGCTTATTTGGCCAGGTGGTACAGTACTTC. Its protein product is CASSLFGQVVQYF.

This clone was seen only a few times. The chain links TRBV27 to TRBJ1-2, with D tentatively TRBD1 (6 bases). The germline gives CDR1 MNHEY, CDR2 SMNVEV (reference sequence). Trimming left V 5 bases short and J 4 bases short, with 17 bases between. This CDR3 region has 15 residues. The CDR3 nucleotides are TGTGCCAGCAGTCCTCTCGGACAGTCTCTCTATGGCTACACCTTC. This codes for CASSPLGQSLYGYTF.

CDR3 coding DNA: TGCGCCAGCAGCAGGGGACACGAGCAGTACTTC. Its protein product is CASSRGHEQYF. The V gene is TRBV10-2, the J gene TRBJ2-5; tentatively, D is TRBD1 (6 bases). With the DNA end fitting TRBJ2-7 better, the J assignment may be wrong. The CDR3 consists of 11 residues. In germline, CDR1 is WSHSY, CDR2 SAAADI.

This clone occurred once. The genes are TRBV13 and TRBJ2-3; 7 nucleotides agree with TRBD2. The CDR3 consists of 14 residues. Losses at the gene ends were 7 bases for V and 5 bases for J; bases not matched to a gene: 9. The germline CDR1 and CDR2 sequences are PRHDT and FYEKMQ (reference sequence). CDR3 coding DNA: TGTGCCAGCACACGACTAGCAGGCAGAGATACGCAGTATTTT. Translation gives CASTRLAGRDTQYF.

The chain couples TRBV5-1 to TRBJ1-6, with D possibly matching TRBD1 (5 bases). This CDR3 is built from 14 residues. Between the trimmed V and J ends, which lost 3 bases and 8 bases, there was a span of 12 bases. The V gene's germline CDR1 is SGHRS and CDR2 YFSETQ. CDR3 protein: CASSSGGTDSPLHF. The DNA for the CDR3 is TGCGCCAGCAGCTCGGGAGGGACCGATTCACCCCTCCACTTT. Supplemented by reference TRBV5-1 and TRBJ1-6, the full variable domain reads KAGVTQTPRYLIKTRGQQVTLSCSPISGHRSVSWYQQTPGQGLQFLFEYFSETQRNKGNFPGRFSGRQFSNSRSEMNVSTLELGDSALYLCASSSGGTDSPLHFGNGTRLTVT.

The CDR3 DNA reads TGTGCCAGCAGCTTGGAAGGGCGGGTCTCCTACGAGCAGTACTTC. Encoded protein: CASSLEGRVSYEQYF. The V call is TRBV5-5, the J call TRBJ2-7; D may be TRBD2 (5 bases). The germline V and J ends were trimmed by 0 bases and 0 bases, with 10 bases remaining between them. Germline CDR1 SGHKS, CDR2 YYEKEE (reference sequence). The CDR3 extends over 15 amino acids.

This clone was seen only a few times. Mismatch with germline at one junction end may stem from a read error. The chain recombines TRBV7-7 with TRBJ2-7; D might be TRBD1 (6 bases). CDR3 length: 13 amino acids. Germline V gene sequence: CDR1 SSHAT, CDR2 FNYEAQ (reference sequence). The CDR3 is CASSLEQGDEQYF. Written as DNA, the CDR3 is TGTGCTAGCAGCTTAGAACAGGGTGACGAGCAGTACTTC.

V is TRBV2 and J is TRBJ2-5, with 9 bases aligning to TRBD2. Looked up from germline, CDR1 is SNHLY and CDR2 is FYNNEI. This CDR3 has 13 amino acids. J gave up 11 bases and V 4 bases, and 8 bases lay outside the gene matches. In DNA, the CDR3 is TGTGCCAGCAGTGGGACTAGCGCGGGAGAGCAGTACTTC. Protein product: CASSGTSAGEQYF.

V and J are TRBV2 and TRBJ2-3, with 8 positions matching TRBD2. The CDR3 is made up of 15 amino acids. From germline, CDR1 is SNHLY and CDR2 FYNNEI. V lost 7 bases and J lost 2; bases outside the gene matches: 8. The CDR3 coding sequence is TGTGCCAGCATCCGCGGCGGGGGGATCACAGATACGCAGTATTTT. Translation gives CASIRGGGITDTQYF.

The CDR3: CAARAGEGDNSPLHF. DNA of the CDR3: TGTGCCGCCAGGGCGGGGGAGGGGGATAATTCACCCCTCCACTTT. The chain recombines TRBV10-3 with TRBJ1-6, with a tentative D call TRBD1 (6 bases). The CDR3 sequence is 15 residues long. V was clipped by 11 bases and J by 5 bases, with 19 bases between them. Germline V gene data show CDR1 as ENHRY and CDR2 as SYGVKD.

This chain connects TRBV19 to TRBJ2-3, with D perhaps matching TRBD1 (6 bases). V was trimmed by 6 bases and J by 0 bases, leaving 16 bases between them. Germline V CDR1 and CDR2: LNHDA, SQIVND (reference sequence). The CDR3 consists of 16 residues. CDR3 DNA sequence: TGTGCCAGTAGGGAGACAGGATCCATGAGCACAGATACGCAGTATTTT. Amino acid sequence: CASRETGSMSTDTQYF.

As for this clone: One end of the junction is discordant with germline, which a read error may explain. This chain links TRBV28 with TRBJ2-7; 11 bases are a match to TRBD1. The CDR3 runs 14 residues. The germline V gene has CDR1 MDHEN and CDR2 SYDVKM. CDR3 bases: TGTGCCAGCAGCAGGACAGGGGGCAACCGAATGCCGAACTTC. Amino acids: CASSRTGGNRMPNF.

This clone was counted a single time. The CDR3 loop reads CASSVGGSTQYF. CDR3 in DNA: TGTGCCAGCAGCGTAGGCGGTTCGACCCAGTACTTC. The gene calls are TRBV9 and TRBJ2-5; no clear D gene. CDR3 size: 12 residues. Germline CDR1 is SGDLS and CDR2 is YYNGEE. Trimming took off 0 bases at V and 7 bases at J, with 7 bases between the two ends.

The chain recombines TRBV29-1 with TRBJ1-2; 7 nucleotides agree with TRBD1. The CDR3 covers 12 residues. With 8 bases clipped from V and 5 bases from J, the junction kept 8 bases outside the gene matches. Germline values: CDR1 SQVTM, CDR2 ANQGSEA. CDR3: CSIWTGLYGYTF. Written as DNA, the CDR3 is TGCAGCATATGGACAGGACTTTATGGCTACACCTTC.

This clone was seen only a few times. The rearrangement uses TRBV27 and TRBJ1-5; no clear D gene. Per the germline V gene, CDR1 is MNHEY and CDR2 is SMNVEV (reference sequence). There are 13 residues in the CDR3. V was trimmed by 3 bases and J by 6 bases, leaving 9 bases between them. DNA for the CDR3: TGTGCCAGCAGTTTCGGACGGGGTCAGCCCCAGCATTTT. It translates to CASSFGRGQPQHF.

The CDR3 coding sequence is TGTGCCAGTAGACAAAACGACAGGGGGTCGGATCAGCCCCAGCATTTT. This codes for CASRQNDRGSDQPQHF. The rearrangement joins TRBV19 to TRBJ1-5, with 9 nucleotides matching TRBD1. In germline, CDR1 is LNHDA, CDR2 SQIVND (reference sequence). The V segment lost 6 bases and the J segment 5 bases; nucleotides outside the gene matches: 11. This CDR3 comprises 16 residues.

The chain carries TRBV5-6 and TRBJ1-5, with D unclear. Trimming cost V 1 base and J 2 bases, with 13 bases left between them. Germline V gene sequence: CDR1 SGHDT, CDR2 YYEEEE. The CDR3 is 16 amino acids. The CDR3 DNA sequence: TGTGCCAGCAGCTTGACCCCATATGAGGGCAATCAGCCCCAGCATTTT. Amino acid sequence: CASSLTPYEGNQPQHF.

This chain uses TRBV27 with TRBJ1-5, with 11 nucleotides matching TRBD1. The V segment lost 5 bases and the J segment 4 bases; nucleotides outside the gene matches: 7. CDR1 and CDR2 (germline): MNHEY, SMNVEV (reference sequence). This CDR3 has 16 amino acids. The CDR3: CASSPIGQGANQPQHF. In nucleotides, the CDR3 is TGTGCCAGCAGTCCGATCGGACAGGGGGCGAATCAGCCCCAGCATTTT.